Here is one TCR beta chain with its context. The clone's antigen remains unknown. No much larger clonotype is one base removed from it; base qualities were not supplied. The source of the sample is a study of identical twins (dated by TCRdb to about 2016). With regard to the full study: To test whether fetal clonotypes persist, the study used deep sequencing on TCR alpha and beta repertoires from monozygotic twins, unrelated adults of various ages, and cord blood. To rule out contamination, replicate twin experiments were performed at different times with different library preparation protocols. What the work shows at the level of the full study, not this receptor alone: Recombination models systematically underestimated out-of-frame TCR alpha sharing in monozygotic twins but agreed with sharing between unrelated individuals. Because the same donors could not be followed over many years, the conclusions relied on cross-sectional statistical analysis. Fewer insertions were carried by abundant cord blood beta clonotypes, a similar but weaker trend appeared in young adult naive repertoires, and no such trend appeared in memory repertoires. In beta out-of-frame sequences, excess twin sharing was weaker, because having fewer shared sequences lowered the signal-to-noise ratio. Compared with coincidental sharing between unrelated individuals, out-of-frame TCR alpha sequences shared between twins had an excess of sequences with low generation probability. Invariant T cells such as MAIT and iNKT could partly confound zero-insertion analyses, though diverse VJ usage argued against this for most clonotypes.

All donors were healthy Caucasians. Three pairs of female monozygotic twins, all aged about 18 to 29 years, were included in the twin cohort. Positive isolation kits from Invitrogen were used to isolate CD4+ and CD8+ T cell populations. CDR1 and CDR2 are drawn from the germline V gene: MRHNA, SNTAGT. The CDR3 has 15 amino acids, counting the end cysteine and phenylalanine. Solely the CDR3 DNA is kept, with 45 bases framed from the first base. Clipping removes 4 bases from V and 5 bases from J, with 6 as the unmatched junction base count. Library preparation employed 5' RACE. TCRdb records Illumina HiSeq 2000 as the sequencer. Template switching added a universal primer binding site, and the final cDNA carried a unique molecular identifier that allowed TCR cDNA molecules to be counted accurately. First-strand cDNA for TCR alpha and beta chains was synthesized from specific primers in the conserved constant-segment region. To control for contamination, each cDNA library was double barcoded with a SMART-Mk sample barcode plus Illumina barcodes. TruSeq adapter sequences and Illumina sample barcodes were added in two successive PCR steps. Sequencing of the TCR alpha and beta cDNA libraries was done on the Illumina HiSeq platform using custom primers. As for the authors' bioinformatics: Unique molecular identifiers were extracted from raw reads with MiGEC, and CDR3 positions were determined with MiXCR. Recombination models were inferred per individual with the repgenHMM and IGoR tools using an EM algorithm. Shared clonotypes were analyzed with the tcR package in R, and sharing was normalized by the product of cloneset sizes. To study raw recombination without the effects of thymic and clonal selection, out-of-frame nonproductive sequences were analyzed. The public sequencing data were trimmed at Q25 with fastp and processed into clonotypes with MiXCR by TCRdb, which kept only in-frame beta chains. Each entry is one CDR3 protein sequence, shown with its most common DNA and genes. The V and J calls shown here were made by TCRdb, not taken from the authors' results. Recorded for this sample are about 250,000 distinct CDR3 sequences; around 8% of them occurred a single time. Less than 4% of the sample is held by the ten biggest clonotypes.

These data also featured in a second study, about yellow fever vaccine responses in identical twins. The second study reports: The T cell response to vaccination in identical twins was reported by the authors to appear partly convergent and partly personalized. In the study, vaccine-responding T cell clones were precisely tracked in identical twins.

Sequences were obtained from CD8+ T cells sorted from blood. The receptor's source is a woman aged 18-29 years in good health. The chain is made from TRBV6-4 and TRBJ2-1, with 9 junctional bases fitting TRBD2. The DNA sequence follows: TGTGCCAGCAGTGGATCTAGCGGGGCCCACAATGAGCAGTTCTTC. Translation gives CASSGSSGAHNEQFF.